The rows below give T cell receptor beta chains drawn from one sample of a study of cytomegalovirus exposure and HLA in healthy donors. Only in-frame clones appear in the TCRdb table, and some are missing; sequencing was by immunoSEQ multiplex PCR. Found here are over 150,000 clones, 65% to 80% of them singletons; the top ten hold about 4.8%. Source material: PBMCs. The receptors shown here come from a man aged 30 to 45 in good health and CMV-seropositive. Each CDR3 is given with its conserved first and last residue. A D gene is named only where the DNA matches it firmly. A row's size may be missing; if present it is once, few, many or a size class.

TRBJ2-5 NA NA TRBV19 TGTGCCAGTAGTATAAGGCAGGGTCGCGAGACCCAGTACTTC CASSIRQGRETQYF
TRBJ2-7 few NA TRBV30 TGTGCCTGGAGTTTATGCGGAGGATGCGAGCAGTACTTC CAWSLCGGCEQYF
TRBJ2-7 NA NA TRBV28 TGTGCCAGCACGCCTGACAGTCTCTCCTACGAGCAGTACTTC CASTPDSLSYEQYF
TRBJ2-2 few TRBD1 TRBV11-2 TGTGCCAGCAGCTCCGGACAGGGGAATCCCACCGGGGAGCTGTTTTTT CASSSGQGNPTGELFF
TRBJ2-5 NA TRBD1 TRBV5-8 TGTGCCAGCAGCGGCCGGGACAGGGGCGGACAAGAGACCCAGTACTTC CASSGRDRGGQETQYF
TRBJ1-2 NA TRBD1 TRBV19 TGTGCCAGTCGGAAACTCGGGACAGCTAACTATGGCTACACCTTC CASRKLGTANYGYTF
TRBJ2-1 few TRBD1 TRBV19 TGTGCCAGTAGCTCCGGACAGGACTCCTACAATGAGCAGTTCTTC CASSSGQDSYNEQFF
TRBJ2-7 NA TRBD1 TRBV10-3 TGTGCCATCAGTGAGGCCAGGAGGGACAGGAGGGAGCAGTACTTC CAISEARRDRREQYF
TRBJ1-1 NA NA TRBV11-2 TGTGCCAGCAGCTTTCCAGGGGCTGGCACTGAAGCTTTCTTT CASSFPGAGTEAFF
TRBJ1-5 NA TRBD1 TRBV18 TGTGCCAGCTCTCTCGGACAGGCCAATCAGCCCCAGCATTTT CASSLGQANQPQHF
TRBJ1-5 NA NA TRBV12-1 TGTGCCAGCAGCTTGGACAGGGGTAATCAGCCCCAGCATTTT CASSLDRGNQPQHF
TRBJ1-1 once NA TRBV4-2 TGTGCCAGCAGCCAGGAAGGACTTACGAACACTGAAGCTTTCTTT CASSQEGLTNTEAFF
TRBJ1-5 NA NA TRBV28 TGTGCCAGCGCCGGGGGAGGGCAGCCCCAGCATTTT CASAGGGQPQHF
TRBJ2-3 NA NA TRBV18 TGTGCCAGCTCACAAAGTAGCGGAAGCACAGATACGCAGTATTTT CASSQSSGSTDTQYF
TRBJ2-7 NA TRBD1 TRBV7-9 TGTGCCAGCAGCTTACCCCCTACAGGGGAACCCTACGAGCAGTACTTC CASSLPPTGEPYEQYF
TRBJ2-2 NA NA TRBV4-2 TGTGCCAGCAGCCAAGAGGGACACGCGAACACCGGGGAGCTGTTTTTT CASSQEGHANTGELFF
TRBJ2-1 once NA TRBV6-6 TGTGCCACCACAGGGTATGATGAGCAGTTCTTC CATTGYDEQFF
TRBJ2-1 NA NA TRBV9 TGTGCCAGCGGAGGGAATGAGCAGTTCTTC CASGGNEQFF
TRBJ1-2 NA TRBD1 TRBV4-3 TGCGCCAGCAGCCAAGAGACAGGGTATGGCTACACCTTC CASSQETGYGYTF
TRBJ1-2 NA NA TRBV7-2 TGTGCCAGCAGCTTAGCCCCCACAGGGATTAACTATGGCTACACCTTC CASSLAPTGINYGYTF
TRBJ1-1 NA NA TRBV30 TGTGCCTGGAGTTCCCGTTCGGGAGGGCGGAGGGAAGCTTTCTTT CAWSSRSGGRREAFF
TRBJ2-1 NA TRBD2 TRBV4-1 TGCGCCAGCAGCCAAGTAGCGGGAGGTAATAGTTTTGGGCAGTTCTTC CASSQVAGGNSFGQFF
TRBJ1-6 few TRBD1 TRBV5-6 TGTGCCAGCAGCTTCCGACAGGGTGATTCACCCCTCCACTTT CASSFRQGDSPLHF
TRBJ1-1 NA TRBD1 TRBV2 TGTGCCAGCAGCGGGGACAGGGGATGGAACACTGAAGCTTTCTTT CASSGDRGWNTEAFF
TRBJ2-7 NA TRBD2 TRBV7-9 TGTGCCAGCCGGACTAGCGGCTCCTACGAGCAGTACTTC CASRTSGSYEQYF
TRBJ1-3 NA TRBD1 TRBV7-7 TGTGCTAGCAGCTTGGGACAGGGGAGAAACACCATATATTTT CASSLGQGRNTIYF
TRBJ2-3 few TRBD2 TRBV27 TGTGCCAGCAGACGCGCCGGGACTAGTAGCACAGATACGCAGTATTTT CASRRAGTSSTDTQYF
TRBJ2-1 NA NA TRBV27 TGTGCCAGCAGTCTTGACAGGCCCTACAATGAGCAGTTCTTC CASSLDRPYNEQFF
TRBJ2-3 NA TRBD2 TRBV9 TGTGCCAGCAGCGTAGGAGCGGGACGCACAGATACGCAGTATTTT CASSVGAGRTDTQYF
TRBJ1-1 NA NA TRBV25-1 TGTGCCAGCATAAAAGCTTTCTTT CASIKAFF
TRBJ2-5 few TRBD2 TRBV4-3 TGCGCCAGCAGCCAAGAACGTAGCGGGAGGGCCTTCGAGACCCAGTACTTC CASSQERSGRAFETQYF
TRBJ1-3 NA NA TRBV13 TGTGCCAGCAGCTTCGATCGGCCGGCAGGATCTTACTCTGGAAACACCATATATTTT CASSFDRPAGSYSGNTIYF
TRBJ2-6 NA NA TRBV11-3 TGTGCCAGCAGCTTACCATCCCTTACAGTAACTGGGGCCAACGTCCTGACTTTC CASSLPSLTVTGANVLTF
TRBJ2-7 NA TRBD1 TRBV4-3 TGCGCCAGCAGCCCGTTGCAGGGGGCCTACGAGCAGTACTTC CASSPLQGAYEQYF
TRBJ2-4 NA NA TRBV11-2 TGTGCCAGCCGAGACGGGGTCGCCAAAAACATTCAGTACTTC CASRDGVAKNIQYF
TRBJ2-4 once NA TRBV5-1 TGCGCCAGCAGGTCGGGACAGCCTAGGGAGGTTCAGTACTTC CASRSGQPREVQYF
TRBJ2-1 NA NA TRBV11-1 TGTGCCAGCAGTGACCTTGGCACTATGGAGCAGTTCTTC CASSDLGTMEQFF
TRBJ1-2 NA NA TRBV11-2 TGTGCCAGCAGCTTAGTCAGTAACTATGGCTACACCTTC CASSLVSNYGYTF
TRBJ2-1 few TRBD2 TRBV11-1 TGTGCCAGCAGCCCCGGACTAGCGGGAGGAGCCTACAATGAGCAGTTCTTC CASSPGLAGGAYNEQFF
TRBJ2-1 NA TRBD2 TRBV7-9 TGTGCCGGTGGGGGGGAGCGGGGTAATGAGCAGTTCTTC CAGGGERGNEQFF
TRBJ2-1 NA TRBD2 TRBV15 TGTGCCACCAGCAGAGATTGGCTAGCGGGCCTATCAAGAGGGCAGTTCTTC CATSRDWLAGLSRGQFF
TRBJ2-2 NA NA TRBV15 TGTGCCACCAGCAGGGACGGGGAGTTTACCGGGGAGCTGTTTTTT CATSRDGEFTGELFF
TRBJ1-2 few NA TRBV4-1 TGCGCCAGCAGCCAAGCGCCAGGGCAAGAAAGCTACACCTTC CASSQAPGQESYTF
TRBJ2-2 NA NA TRBV28 TGTGCCAGCAGTCCCCAGACAGCCGCGAACACCGGGGAGCTGTTTTTT CASSPQTAANTGELFF
TRBJ1-3 NA NA TRBV7-8 TGTGCCAGCAGCTTAGATATTACTGGAAACACCATATATTTT CASSLDITGNTIYF
TRBJ2-5 NA TRBD1 TRBV7-8 TGTGCCAGCAGGGATCCCGGGACAGGGGAGCCCCAGTACTTC CASRDPGTGEPQYF
TRBJ2-5 NA TRBD1 TRBV6-1 TGTGCCAGCAGTCTCTCCGGGACAGGGGTCGAGACCCAGTACTTC CASSLSGTGVETQYF
TRBJ2-2 NA NA TRBV9 TGTGCCAGCAGCGTACTATCAGGGACTGGTGCCGGGGAGCTGTTTTTT CASSVLSGTGAGELFF